The 17 T cell receptor beta chains in this list originate from one sample, sequenced in a study of early T cells in non-severe SARS-CoV-2 infection. TCRdb used MiXCR to reprocess the 5' RACE reads, holding one entry per CDR3 protein. The sample gives under 60,000 distinct CDR3 sequences, around 7.5% of which show up once; 9.4% is in the top ten. The sequenced material came from whole blood. These receptors were collected from an adult who was a healthcare worker with PCR-confirmed SARS-CoV-2 infection or an uninfected control (not recorded which).

This clonotype has a handful of counts. This chain connects TRBV5-4 to TRBJ2-7, with 7 positions matching TRBD1. This CDR3 contains 14 residues. The germline V gene has CDR1 SGHNT and CDR2 YYREEE (reference sequence). The ends lost 0 bases at V and 1 base at J; junction bases unmatched: 1. The CDR3, as DNA: TGTGCCAGCAGCTTGGAACAGGGGTCCTACGAGCAGTACTTC. As protein: CASSLEQGSYEQYF.

There are many counts of this clonotype. The J gene is TRBJ1-1, the V gene TRBV27; D perhaps matches TRBD1 (6 bases). Trimming pared 7 bases from V and 0 bases from J, leaving 15 bases between. This CDR3 comprises 15 residues. Per the germline V gene, CDR1 is MNHEY and CDR2 is SMNVEV (reference sequence). DNA of the CDR3: TGTGCCAGCAAAACATGGGGGGCGGTGAACACTGAAGCTTTCTTT. Translated: CASKTWGAVNTEAFF.

Ten or more counts support this clonotype. The rearrangement links TRBV7-2 to TRBJ2-3, with 9 bases aligning to TRBD2. CDR3 size: 15 residues. Germline loops: CDR1 SGHTA, CDR2 FQGNSA. V lost 4 bases to trimming and J lost 6 bases; unmatched junction nucleotides: 8. This CDR3 is CASSSSPTSGDTQYF. The CDR3 DNA sequence: TGTGCCAGCAGCTCATCCCCGACTAGCGGTGATACGCAGTATTTT.

This clonotype was recorded many times. The rearrangement joins TRBV27 to TRBJ1-5; D remains ambiguous. V shed 7 bases and J shed 11 bases, with 24 bases lying between them. Per the germline V gene, CDR1 is MNHEY and CDR2 is SMNVEV (reference sequence). This CDR3 spans 15 amino acids. CDR3 loop: CASTSLLQPLSAQHF. DNA for the CDR3: TGTGCCAGCACCTCCCTTCTACAGCCTCTATCGGCCCAGCATTTT.

The chain carries TRBV7-8 and TRBJ2-1; 11 positions match TRBD2. The trim removed 7 bases at V and 9 bases at J, leaving 11 bases unmatched. CDR3 length: 15 amino acids. Germline V lookup: CDR1 SGHVS, CDR2 FQNEAQ. The CDR3 region is CASTLTSGAPGEQFF. The CDR3, as DNA: TGTGCCAGCACCCTGACTAGCGGGGCTCCGGGTGAGCAGTTCTTC.

This clonotype was seen at least ten times. The chain combines TRBV10-3 with TRBJ1-2; D unresolved. The germline V gene has CDR1 ENHRY and CDR2 SYGVKD. V lost 5 bases, J lost 3 bases, and 13 bases lay in between. The CDR3 is made up of 14 amino acids. The CDR3, as DNA: TGTGCCATCAGTCCGGACCCTCCGGACTATGGCTACACCTTC. Translating gives CAISPDPPDYGYTF.

The gene calls are TRBV19 and TRBJ2-3; D call uncertain. The CDR3 is made up of 13 amino acids. The ends were cut back, 0 bases at V and 4 bases at J, with 5 bases in the middle. The V gene's germline CDR1 is LNHDA and CDR2 SQIVND (reference sequence). CDR3 region: CASSIDSADTQYF. The CDR3, as DNA: TGTGCCAGTAGTATAGATAGTGCAGATACGCAGTATTTT. Full variable domain (outside the CDR3, taken from reference TRBV19 and TRBJ2-3): DGGITQSPKYLFRKEGQNVTLSCEQNLNHDAMYWYRQDPGQGLRLIYYSQIVNDFQKGDIAEGYSVSREKKESFPLTVTSAQKNPTAFYLCASSIDSADTQYFGPGTRLTVL.

This clonotype was detected ten times or more. The gene calls are TRBV12-3 or TRBV12-4 and TRBJ2-7, with D possibly matching TRBD1 (6 bases). The CDR3 contains 12 residues. V was cut by 6 bases and J by 3 bases, with 9 bases left in between. The CDR3 loop is CASRLTGYEQYF. CDR3 sequence (DNA): TGTGCCAGCAGATTGACAGGCTACGAGCAGTACTTC.

The genes are TRBV7-6 and TRBJ2-1; 9 nucleotides line up with TRBD1. The CDR3 contains 16 residues. V gave up 5 bases and J gave up 6 bases; unmatched junction bases: 11. CDR1 and CDR2 (germline): SGHVS, FNYEAQ. Here the CDR3 DNA reads TGTGCCAGCAGCCCCCAGACAGGGGGTTACTTCAATGAGCAGTTCTTC. It is translated as CASSPQTGGYFNEQFF. Full variable domain (remainder filled in from reference TRBV7-6 and TRBJ2-1): GAGVSQSPRYKVTKRGQDVALRCDPISGHVSLYWYRQALGQGPEFLTYFNYEAQQDKSGLPNDRFSAERPEGSISTLTIQRTEQRDSAMYRCASSPQTGGYFNEQFFGPGTRLTVL.

This clonotype occurred a few times. The chain recombines TRBV7-9 with TRBJ1-1, with TRBD1 identical over 7 bases. Per the germline V gene, CDR1 is SEHNR and CDR2 is FQNEAQ (reference sequence). The CDR3 runs to 14 residues. Unmatched junction bases numbered 6, after V lost 5 bases and J lost 3 bases. CDR3 in amino acids: CASSTTGVYTEAFF. Here the CDR3 DNA reads TGTGCCAGCAGCACTACAGGGGTGTACACTGAAGCTTTCTTT.

This clonotype was picked up many times. The chain is built from TRBV12-3 or TRBV12-4 and TRBJ1-2, with 9 bases identical to TRBD1. Trimming cost V 5 bases and J 8 bases; bases outside gene matches: 6. The CDR3 totals 13 residues. The CDR3 bases are TGTGCCAGCAGTCTACAGGGGGCGGGGGGCTACACCTTC. Translated: CASSLQGAGGYTF.

At least ten counts were recorded for this clonotype. The V gene is TRBV7-9, the J gene TRBJ2-1; D remains ambiguous. CDR1 SEHNR and CDR2 FQNEAQ come from the germline V gene (reference sequence). The CDR3 has 10 amino acids. Trimming removed 11 bases from V and 10 bases from J, with 12 bases in between. The CDR3 DNA sequence: TGTGCCCGAGAGATGGGGGAGCAGTTCTTC. As protein: CAREMGEQFF.

This clonotype was observed a handful of times. The V and J genes are TRBV6-1 and TRBJ1-4; D possibly corresponds to TRBD1 (6 bases). From germline, CDR1 is MNHNS and CDR2 SASEGT. The CDR3 spans 18 residues. Trimming left V 6 bases short and J 4 bases short, with 24 bases between. The CDR3 reads CASRAGVSSGAVNEKLFF. CDR3 sequence (DNA): TGTGCCAGCAGGGCCGGCGTATCATCGGGGGCCGTTAATGAAAAACTGTTTTTT.

There are a few counts of this clonotype. This chain connects TRBV5-1 to TRBJ1-1; TRBD1 is a possible D gene (5 bases). V gave up 3 bases and J gave up 3 bases, with 15 bases separating them. Germline values: CDR1 SGHRS, CDR2 YFSETQ. The CDR3 is 15 amino acids. The CDR3 protein is CASSSNSGTHTEAFF. CDR3 nucleotides: TGCGCCAGCAGCTCCAATTCCGGGACGCACACTGAAGCTTTCTTT.

This clonotype was detected only a few times. CDR3 sequence: CASSYSGTGGGKTQYF. In DNA form, the CDR3 reads TGTGCCAGCAGTTACTCCGGGACAGGGGGCGGAAAGACCCAGTACTTC. The chain employs TRBV6-6 and TRBJ2-5; 12 nucleotides agree with TRBD1. V was pared by 0 bases and J by 6 bases, with 5 bases of the junction left unmatched. Germline values: CDR1 MNHNY, CDR2 SVGAGI (reference sequence). CDR3 size: 16 residues.

This clonotype was picked up many times. V gene TRBV2 combines with J gene TRBJ1-1, with D maybe TRBD1 (6 bases). Germline CDR1 is SNHLY and CDR2 is FYNNEI. V lost 6 bases and J lost 7, with 15 bases in between. This CDR3 is built from 13 residues. The CDR3 loop is CASRLTGWVEAFF. CDR3 sequence (DNA): TGTGCCAGCAGACTTACAGGGTGGGTTGAAGCTTTCTTT.

This clonotype was counted many times. The rearrangement links TRBV29-1 to TRBJ1-2; D remains ambiguous. This CDR3 contains 8 residues. V was pared by 8 bases and J by 8 bases, with 6 bases between. Germline lookup yields CDR1 SQVTM and CDR2 ANQGSEA. Written as DNA, the CDR3 is TGCAGCCCGGACGGCTACACCTTC. It is translated as CSPDGYTF.